This TCR beta chain was retrieved from a study of identical twins. The study's findings and limits: Models came in too low on out-of-frame TCR alpha sharing in monozygotic twins.

The CDR3 loop spans 15 amino acids. Germline V gene sequence: CDR1 MNHEY, CDR2 SVGEGT. V was clipped by 6 bases and J by 1 base; unmatched bases: 1. As regards this clonotype: Its antigen remains unidentified.

One entry per CDR3 protein results from TCRdb running MiXCR on the 5' RACE reads. The data contain fewer than 550,000 distinct CDR3 sequences, approximately 16% of them seen just once; the ten biggest clones take up around 0.4%. The donor group consisted entirely of healthy Caucasians. These data were likewise used in another study, on yellow fever vaccine responses in identical twins.

This clonotype was obtained from a woman aged 18-35 years in good health. The chain has TRBV6-2 or TRBV6-3 and TRBJ2-1, with 12 bases identical to TRBD2. Sequenced: CD4+ T cells sorted from blood. The CDR3 DNA reads TGTGCCAGCAGAACTAGCGGGGGGTCCTACAATGAGCAGTTCTTC. It is translated as CASRTSGGSYNEQFF.